The 30 T cell receptor beta chains given below trace back to one sample, sequenced in a study of vaccination and CD4 T cells after COVID-19. Their antigens remain unidentified. Treatment indicated: roughly 10-day PBMC culture with coronavirus spike peptide pools or control peptides (ViraFEST assay). Sequenced with the Oncomine TCR Beta short-read assay was DNA taken from cultured CD4+ T cells. TCRdb itself ran the PCR reads through MiXCR, one entry per CDR3 protein. The table records 10,000 to 15,000 distinct CDR3 sequences, about half of them present only once. Source material: CD4+ T cells from blood, cultured in vitro. The source is a human donor who had recovered from COVID-19.

J is TRBJ2-5 and V is TRBV20-1, with TRBD2 matching over 10 bases. Losses at the gene ends were 4 bases for V and 5 bases for J; bases not matched to a gene: 7. From germline, CDR1 is DFQATT and CDR2 SNEGSKA (reference sequence). CDR3 length: 14 amino acids. This CDR3 is CSATYSGRPETQYF. CDR3 DNA: TGCAGTGCTACTTATAGCGGGAGGCCCGAGACCCAGTACTTC.

The chain is built from TRBV15 and TRBJ2-5, with 7 bases that match TRBD2. This CDR3 region has 16 residues. CDR1 LNHNV and CDR2 YYDKDF come from the germline V gene (reference sequence). V lost 0 bases and J lost 3; bases outside the gene matches: 7. The CDR3 protein is CATSRDWASGKETQYF. CDR3 DNA sequence: TGTGCCACCAGCAGAGATTGGGCTAGCGGCAAAGAGACCCAGTACTTC.

The gene calls are TRBV6-1 and TRBJ2-5; TRBD2 aligns across 14 bases. This CDR3 contains 17 residues. The trim removed 6 bases at V and 5 bases at J, leaving 11 bases unmatched. Germline V gene lookup returns CDR1 MNHNS and CDR2 SASEGT. The CDR3 reads CASRKGGLAGEGETQYF. Here the CDR3 DNA reads TGTGCCAGCAGGAAGGGGGGACTAGCGGGGGAGGGGGAGACCCAGTACTTC.

This chain joins TRBV25-1 and TRBJ1-1; D uncertain. CDR3 length equals 13 residues. Germline-derived CDR1 and CDR2 are MGHDK and SYGVNS. V was pared by 1 base and J by 4 bases, with 7 bases between. In DNA form, the CDR3 reads TGTGCCAGCAGTGAATCAGGCGTCACTGAAGCTTTCTTT. This encodes CASSESGVTEAFF.

V usage is TRBV27 and J usage is TRBJ1-1, with D hard to call. Trimming stripped 6 bases from V and 1 base from J, with 15 bases between. Germline V gives CDR1 MNHEY, CDR2 SMNVEV (reference sequence). CDR3 length: 15 residues. The CDR3 region has the DNA TGTGCCAGCAGACCTCTTATCGCTCCGAACACTGAAGCTTTCTTT. Its translation is CASRPLIAPNTEAFF.

The chain couples TRBV7-3 to TRBJ1-2; D possibly corresponds to TRBD1 (6 bases). Germline loops: CDR1 SGHTA, CDR2 FQGTGA. The V gene lost 2 bases and the J gene lost 7 bases, with 17 bases spanning the gap. The CDR3 contains 15 residues. CDR3 protein: CASSLLGGAQGGYTF. The CDR3 bases are TGTGCCAGCAGCTTATTAGGGGGGGCGCAAGGTGGCTACACCTTC.

V usage is TRBV2 and J usage is TRBJ1-1; 7 nucleotides agree with TRBD1. V gave up 3 bases and J gave up 5 bases; unmatched junction bases: 0. The CDR3 is 12 residues long. Per the germline V gene, CDR1 is SNHLY and CDR2 is FYNNEI. DNA for the CDR3: TGTGCCAGCAGTGACAGGGGGACTGAAGCTTTCTTT. Amino acids: CASSDRGTEAFF.

This rearrangement joins TRBV7-6 to TRBJ2-1; D is perhaps TRBD1 (6 bases). Germline V gives CDR1 SGHVS, CDR2 FNYEAQ. Trimming left V 5 bases short and J 2 bases short, with 10 bases between. The CDR3 runs to 14 residues. CDR3 bases: TGTGCCAGCAGCCTTGGGGGCCCCTACAATGAGCAGTTCTTC. Amino acids: CASSLGGPYNEQFF.

The CDR3 spells CASSPRGPRGNEQYF. The CDR3 DNA sequence: TGTGCCAGCAGCCCCCGGGGCCCAAGGGGGAACGAGCAGTACTTC. The V and J genes are TRBV11-2 and TRBJ2-1, with D perhaps TRBD1 (6 bases). Gene TRBJ2-7 matches the end of the DNA better, so the J call may be wrong. Germline CDR1 and CDR2: SGHAT and FQNNGV. The CDR3 covers 15 residues.

The chain has TRBV24-1 and TRBJ2-2; perhaps TRBD1 as D (6 bases). Germline V lookup: CDR1 KGHDR, CDR2 SFDVKD. V was clipped by 8 bases and J by 2 bases, with 11 bases between them. This CDR3 comprises 14 residues. CDR3 loop: CATTDRLNTGELFF. CDR3 DNA sequence: TGTGCCACCACCGACAGGTTAAACACCGGGGAGCTGTTTTTT.

This clonotype was detected a few times. The chain carries TRBV29-1 and TRBJ1-1, with 8 bases identical to TRBD1. V lost 4 bases to trimming and J lost 2 bases; unmatched junction nucleotides: 6. Per germline, CDR1 SQVTM and CDR2 ANQGSEA. The CDR3 contains 14 residues. The CDR3 loop reads CSVAADRANTEAFF. Here the CDR3 DNA reads TGCAGCGTTGCGGCGGACAGGGCTAACACTGAAGCTTTCTTT. Full variable domain (outside the CDR3, taken from reference TRBV29-1 and TRBJ1-1): SAVISQKPSRDICQRGTSLTIQCQVDSQVTMMFWYRQQPGQSLTLIATANQGSEATYESGFVIDKFPISRPNLTFSTLTVSNMSPEDSSIYLCSVAADRANTEAFFGQGTRLTVV.

This rearrangement joins TRBV28 to TRBJ2-7, with 11 bases fitting TRBD2. The CDR3 is 18 amino acids. The germline CDR1 and CDR2 sequences are MDHEN and SYDVKM. Trimming removed 4 bases from V and 4 bases from J; junction bases left unmatched: 15. In nucleotides, the CDR3 is TGTGCCAGCAGTTCCTGGGGGTTTAGCGGGGGGGCGTCGTACGAGCAGTACTTC. This sequence encodes CASSSWGFSGGASYEQYF.

This clonotype was detected a few times. The chain links TRBV20-1 to TRBJ2-7; 8 bases are a match to TRBD2. Germline V gene data show CDR1 as DFQATT and CDR2 as SNEGSKA (reference sequence). The CDR3 has 15 amino acids. J was trimmed by 3 bases and V by 5 bases; bases with no gene match: 12. CDR3 loop: CSARAGLAGFYEQYF. CDR3 nucleotides: TGCAGTGCTCGGGCCGGACTAGCAGGATTCTACGAGCAGTACTTC.

In this sample, this clonotype turned up a few times. V is TRBV4-1 and J is TRBJ1-5; 11 bases line up with TRBD1. Germline CDR1 and CDR2: MGHRA and YSYEKL. Trimming cost V 1 base and J 6 bases; bases outside gene matches: 8. The CDR3 loop spans 17 amino acids. CDR3 amino acids: CASSQAGRDRGGQPQHF. CDR3 coding DNA: TGCGCCAGCAGCCAAGCGGGCCGGGACAGGGGGGGTCAGCCCCAGCATTTT.

The V call is TRBV7-2, the J call TRBJ2-7; 9 positions agree with TRBD2. Trimming removed 2 bases from V and 4 bases from J; junction bases left unmatched: 3. The germline V gene has CDR1 SGHTA and CDR2 FQGNSA. The CDR3 totals 14 residues. The CDR3 reads CASSLRTSGYEQYF. The CDR3 DNA follows: TGTGCCAGCAGCTTAAGAACTAGCGGGTACGAGCAGTACTTC.

The chain employs TRBV7-9 and TRBJ2-7; a possible D gene is TRBD1 (5 bases). Trimming stripped 0 bases from V and 3 bases from J, with 18 bases between. The CDR3 has 17 residues. The germline CDR1 and CDR2 sequences are SEHNR and FQNEAQ (reference sequence). CDR3 protein: CASSLAGKGDVDYEQYF. The DNA for the CDR3 is TGTGCCAGCAGCTTAGCGGGTAAAGGGGATGTGGACTACGAGCAGTACTTC.

In this sample, this clonotype turned up a few times. This chain connects TRBV6-5 to TRBJ2-2, with 7 bases lining up with TRBD2. The germline V gene has CDR1 MNHEY and CDR2 SVGAGI. CDR3 length: 15 residues. The V and J ends lost 4 bases and 5 bases, in that order; junction bases with no gene match: 7. CDR3 residues: CASSSGGVGTGELFF. DNA of the CDR3: TGTGCCAGCAGTTCGGGGGGTGTGGGTACCGGGGAGCTGTTTTTT.

The chain employs TRBV6-1 and TRBJ1-3, with D possibly TRBD1 on 5 matching bases. The CDR3 totals 14 residues. The germline gives CDR1 MNHNS, CDR2 SASEGT. V lost 4 bases and J 1 base, leaving 8 bases between the germline ends. Here the CDR3 reads CASSATESGNTIYF. CDR3 DNA: TGTGCCAGCAGTGCGACAGAATCTGGAAACACCATATATTTT.

The sample holds a few counts of this clonotype. The rearrangement uses TRBV6-1 and TRBJ1-1; weak D call: TRBD1 (5 bases). The CDR3 has 12 amino acids. V gave up 7 bases and J gave up 12 bases, with 18 bases separating them. Germline V gene sequence: CDR1 MNHNS, CDR2 SASEGT. CDR3 protein: CASKEDRDWTFF. The DNA for the CDR3 is TGTGCCAGCAAAGAGGACCGGGACTGGACTTTCTTT.

V usage is TRBV6-5 and J usage is TRBJ2-6; D gene ambiguous. This CDR3 region has 16 residues. Germline assignment: CDR1 MNHEY and CDR2 SVGAGI. Trimming stripped 0 bases from V and 0 bases from J, with 6 bases between. The chain's CDR3 is CASSYSQASGANVLTF. In DNA form, the CDR3 reads TGTGCCAGCAGTTACTCCCAGGCCTCTGGGGCCAACGTCCTGACTTTC.

V and J are TRBV24-1 and TRBJ2-7; 11 bases fit TRBD2. Looked up from germline, CDR1 is KGHDR and CDR2 is SFDVKD. The CDR3 consists of 13 residues. V was clipped by 4 bases and J by 7 bases; unmatched bases: 2. CDR3 protein: CATSELAGGEQYF. In DNA form, the CDR3 reads TGTGCCACCAGTGAGTTAGCGGGGGGGGAGCAGTACTTC.

Relative to its sample, this clonotype is medium-sized. V and J are TRBV5-1 and TRBJ2-3; D uncertain. Trimming took 4 bases from V and 0 from J, leaving 12 bases between them. This CDR3 contains 15 residues. Germline CDR1 and CDR2: SGHRS and YFSETQ. Written as DNA, the CDR3 is TGCGCCAGCAGCACCGGTGGGGTTAGCACAGATACGCAGTATTTT. This gives the protein CASSTGGVSTDTQYF.

This clonotype occurred a few times. In DNA, the CDR3 is TGTGCCAGCAGCCCTGGGAAGGGGGCCAGGGCAGATACGCAGTATTTT. Its protein is CASSPGKGARADTQYF. This chain connects TRBV7-2 to TRBJ2-3; 7 nucleotides match TRBD1. This CDR3 contains 16 residues. Germline loops: CDR1 SGHTA, CDR2 FQGNSA. The trim removed 5 bases at V and 4 bases at J, leaving 12 bases unmatched. Complete variable domain (other parts from reference TRBV7-2 and TRBJ2-3): GAGVSQSPSNKVTEKGKDVELRCDPISGHTALYWYRQSLGQGLEFLIYFQGNSAPDKSGLPSDRFSAERTGGSVSTLTIQRTQQEDSAVYLCASSPGKGARADTQYFGPGTRLTVL.

In this sample, this clonotype turned up a few times. This chain uses TRBV6-2 or TRBV6-3 with TRBJ1-2; D is unresolved. V was cut by 6 bases and J by 0 bases, with 5 bases left in between. CDR1 and CDR2 (germline): MNHEY, SVGEGT. There are 12 residues in the CDR3. The CDR3 protein is CASSRANYGYTF. The CDR3, as DNA: TGTGCCAGCAGCCGGGCTAACTATGGCTACACCTTC.

The chain recombines TRBV30 with TRBJ1-5, with 7 bases identical to TRBD1. The CDR3 consists of 16 residues. Germline V gene data show CDR1 as GTSNPN and CDR2 as SVGIG (reference sequence). The V and J ends lost 4 bases and 5 bases, in that order; junction bases with no gene match: 14. CDR3 sequence: CAWTDFRQGADQPQHF. In nucleotides, the CDR3 is TGTGCCTGGACTGATTTTCGACAGGGTGCGGATCAGCCCCAGCATTTT.

This chain uses TRBV2 with TRBJ1-5; 7 bases align to TRBD1. Trimming at V came to 4 bases and at J to 7 bases, leaving 7 bases not matched to a gene. The CDR3 has 14 amino acids. CDR1 and CDR2 from the germline V gene are SNHLY and FYNNEI. Written as DNA, the CDR3 is TGTGCCAGCAGTGGTCAGGGGGTAGGACAGCCCCAGCATTTT. Translated: CASSGQGVGQPQHF.

The chain combines TRBV4-1 with TRBJ2-5; TRBD2 matches 12 bases. Germline assignment: CDR1 MGHRA and CDR2 YSYEKL. The CDR3 runs to 16 residues. Trimming removed 4 bases from V and 2 bases from J; junction bases left unmatched: 5. The CDR3 loop reads CASSPLGLAGQETQYF. CDR3 DNA sequence: TGCGCCAGCAGCCCCCTTGGACTAGCGGGGCAAGAGACCCAGTACTTC.

This clonotype was recorded a few times. The gene calls are TRBV19 and TRBJ1-5; the D gene is possibly TRBD1 (6 bases). CDR1 LNHDA and CDR2 SQIVND come from the germline V gene (reference sequence). This CDR3 region has 16 residues. Trimming removed 7 bases at V and 2 bases at J, with 18 bases between. CDR3 amino acids: CASIDTGHRGNQPQHF. For the CDR3, the DNA is TGTGCCAGTATCGACACGGGACATCGGGGCAATCAGCCCCAGCATTTT.

This clonotype was seen a handful of times. The V and J genes are TRBV19 and TRBJ1-6, with D unresolved. Germline assignment: CDR1 LNHDA and CDR2 SQIVND (reference sequence). The CDR3 is 17 amino acids. V shed 5 bases and J shed 14 bases, with 28 bases lying between them. CDR3 sequence (DNA): TGTGCCAGTAGTCTACGGACGGCCGATAACCTTGGGAGGTCCCTCCACTTT. It translates to CASSLRTADNLGRSLHF.

CDR3 DNA sequence: TGTGCCAGCAGCGCACAGGGCTGGTATGGCTACACCTTC. As protein: CASSAQGWYGYTF. The J gene is TRBJ1-2, the V gene TRBV9; a weak D match, TRBD1 (6 bases). Trimming shortened V by 3 bases and J by 5 bases, and 11 bases separated the two germline ends. From germline, CDR1 is SGDLS and CDR2 YYNGEE. The CDR3 extends over 13 amino acids.